Listed here is a single T cell receptor (beta chain). This entry belongs to a study of glioma-infiltrating T cells after dendritic cell vaccination. Study overall: Between about 2002 and 2013, patients got autologous tumor lysate-pulsed dendritic cell vaccines.

V was clipped by 0 bases and J by 3 bases; unmatched bases: 5. Germline V gene sequence: CDR1 SGHDT, CDR2 YYEEEE. This CDR3 has 16 amino acids. Input was 1.5 to 2.5 ug genomic DNA, or all available if less. Assay used: immunoSEQ multiplex PCR; TCRdb lists only in-frame clones, some missing. The sample holds about 82,000 clones, approximately 90% seen once. The origin of this receptor is a human donor with glioblastoma. The chain combines TRBV5-6 with TRBJ1-5; 8 bases match TRBD1. The sequencing used blood, collected before dendritic cell vaccination. The CDR3: CASSLGGTGANQPQHF. In DNA, the CDR3 is TGTGCCAGCAGCTTGGGGGGGACAGGAGCCAATCAGCCCCAGCATTTT.